A selection of T cell receptor beta chains follows, all from one sample in a study of blood T cell repertoires in COVID-19. Measured with immunoSEQ multiplex PCR; TCRdb has only the in-frame clones, and not every one. The sample consists of 250,000 or so clones, approximately 83% of them appearing once. Specimen: PBMCs or T cells enriched from blood (not recorded which). These receptors all stem from a man aged 45-65 years who had recovered from COVID-19. CDR3s include the opening cysteine and the closing phenylalanine or tryptophan. Each record gives: D gene, V gene, clone size, J gene, CDR3 DNA, CDR3 protein. The D gene is left open where the match is weak. A clone size is listed for some rows: how often the clone was seen (once, few, many), or a class if it is expanded.

>.|TRBV7-2|.|TRBJ1-1
TGTGCCAGCAGCTTAGCCCAGAACACTGAAGCTTTCTTT
CASSLAQNTEAFF
>.|TRBV18|few|TRBJ1-2
TGTGCCAGCTCACCAAACAGGGACGGCTACACCTTC
CASSPNRDGYTF
>.|TRBV14|.|TRBJ1-2
TGTGCCAGCAGCCAAGCCGGGTTCGGCTACACCTTC
CASSQAGFGYTF
>TRBD2|TRBV9|.|TRBJ2-3
TGTGCCAGCAGCGTAGGTAGCGGGGGCCGCACAGATACGCAGTATTTT
CASSVGSGGRTDTQYF
>TRBD2|TRBV5-1|.|TRBJ2-7
TGCGCCAGCAGCTTGGGGACTAGCGGGAGGGACGAGCAGTACTTC
CASSLGTSGRDEQYF
>.|TRBV6-6|once|TRBJ2-7
TGTGCCAGCAAATGGTGGGGGGAGTACGAGCAGTACTTC
CASKWWGEYEQYF
>.|TRBV10-1|.|TRBJ1-6
TGCGCCAGCGGGCCCAAGGTTGGCCCCCTCCACTTT
CASGPKVGPLHF
>.|TRBV19|.|TRBJ1-5
TGTGCCAGTAGTATGGTGGGCGATCAGCCCCAGCATTTT
CASSMVGDQPQHF
>TRBD2|TRBV19|.|TRBJ2-3
TGTGCCAGTAGTCCGATACATAGCCGCAGCGGGAGGGCTGGGACAGATACGCAGTATTTT
CASSPIHSRSGRAGTDTQYF
>.|TRBV15|.|TRBJ2-5
TGTGCCACCAGCAGACCAAATCCCCAATGGCTAGCCAAGAAAGAGACCCAGTACTTC
CATSRPNPQWLAKKETQYF
>.|TRBV18|.|TRBJ2-7
TGTGCCAGCTCACCAACGGCAGGCTCCTACGAGCAGTACTTC
CASSPTAGSYEQYF
>TRBD1|TRBV3-1/TRBV3-2|.|TRBJ1-6
TGTGCCAGCATCCCGACCGGACAGGGCAATTCACCCCTCCACTTT
CASIPTGQGNSPLHF
>.|TRBV6-4|.|TRBJ1-1
TGTGCCAGCAGTCCGAAGGGGGTGGGGACTGAAGCTTTCTTT
CASSPKGVGTEAFF
>TRBD1|TRBV23-1|.|TRBJ2-1
TGCGCCAGCAGTCAATCGGAAGAACGAATGGAGGGACAGGGGGCCCATGAGCAGTTCTTC
CASSQSEERMEGQGAHEQFF
>TRBD1|TRBV28|.|TRBJ2-7
TGTGCCAGCAGTTCTGCGACAGGGGGTTCCCACGAGCAGTACTTC
CASSSATGGSHEQYF
>TRBD1|TRBV4-1|.|TRBJ2-3
TGCGCCAGCAGCCTAGGACAGGGGGGCACAGATACGCAGTATTTT
CASSLGQGGTDTQYF
>TRBD2|TRBV11-2|.|TRBJ2-3
TGTGCCAGCAGCCGACAACCGGGACTAGCGGGGGATACGCAGTATTTT
CASSRQPGLAGDTQYF
>.|TRBV9|.|TRBJ1-2
TGTGCCAGCAGCCCCGAGTCTGGTGGCTATGGCTACACCTTC
CASSPESGGYGYTF
>.|TRBV9|.|TRBJ2-1
TGTGCCAGCAGCGTCGATGACCCACAGTACAATGAGCAGTTCTTC
CASSVDDPQYNEQFF
>.|TRBV18|.|TRBJ1-1
TGTGCCAGCTCACCTTTCGACACTGAAGCTTTCTTT
CASSPFDTEAFF
>TRBD2|TRBV13|.|TRBJ2-3
TGTGCCAGCAGCTTGGGCGCGGGAGAAGATACGCAGTATTTT
CASSLGAGEDTQYF
>TRBD2|TRBV4-2|.|TRBJ2-4
TGTGCCAGCAGCCAAGGTAGCGGGACGAAAAACATTCAGTACTTC
CASSQGSGTKNIQYF
>.|TRBV12-3/TRBV12-4|.|TRBJ2-1
TGTGCCAGCAGTTTAGACGGCAATGAGCAGTTCTTC
CASSLDGNEQFF
>TRBD2|TRBV28|.|TRBJ2-1
TGTGCCAGCAAACTAGCGGGAGTCGTCTACAATGAGCAGTTCTTC
CASKLAGVVYNEQFF
>TRBD1|TRBV3-1/TRBV3-2|once|TRBJ1-6
TGTGCCAGCAGCCACGGACAGGGTTATTCACCCCTCCACTTT
CASSHGQGYSPLHF
>.|TRBV12-3/TRBV12-4|.|TRBJ2-7
TGTGCCAGCAGCTCCTTTCTAGTCCACGAGCAGTACTTC
CASSSFLVHEQYF
>.|TRBV3-1/TRBV3-2|.|TRBJ2-2
TGTGCCAGCAGCATCCTAGGGAACACCGGGGAGCTGTTTTTT
CASSILGNTGELFF
>TRBD1|TRBV5-6|.|TRBJ1-5
TGTGCCAGCAGCCCATGGACAGGGCATTTGGTGAATCAGCCCCAGCATTTT
CASSPWTGHLVNQPQHF
>TRBD1|TRBV6-1|.|TRBJ2-7
TGTGCCAGCAGTGAAGACAGGGGAACCTACGAGCAGTACTTC
CASSEDRGTYEQYF
>TRBD2|TRBV18|.|TRBJ2-7
TGTGCCAGCTCACCTAGCGGGGGGGCTTACGAGCAGTACTTC
CASSPSGGAYEQYF
>.|TRBV12-3/TRBV12-4|few|TRBJ2-7
TGTGCCAGCAGTTTCGCGAGGTATTACGAGCAGTACTTC
CASSFARYYEQYF
>.|TRBV2|.|TRBJ1-2
TGTGCCAGCAAGGAGGGAAGAGGGGATGGCTACACCTTC
CASKEGRGDGYTF
>.|TRBV23-1|.|TRBJ1-6
TGCGCCAGCAGTCCCCCGACAGAGAGCTCCTATAATTCACCCCTCCACTTT
CASSPPTESSYNSPLHF
>.|TRBV18|.|TRBJ1-5
TGTGCCAGCTCTACCGGGGGACCTGGCCAGCCCCAGCATTTT
CASSTGGPGQPQHF
>TRBD1|TRBV19|few|TRBJ1-1
TGTGCCAGTAGTCCCGGACAGGGGTGGACTGAAGCTTTCTTT
CASSPGQGWTEAFF
>TRBD2|TRBV5-5|.|TRBJ2-7
TGTGCCAGCAGCTTGGGACTAGCGGGGGTAACAGCCTACGAGCAGTACTTC
CASSLGLAGVTAYEQYF
>TRBD2|TRBV7-3|.|TRBJ2-3
TGTGCCAGCAGCTTACTCCCAGTAGCGGGAGCGAGCACAGATACGCAGTATTTT
CASSLLPVAGASTDTQYF
>.|TRBV5-1|.|TRBJ2-7
TGCGCCAGCAGCTTGGCCGGGGAGATCGCCTACGAGCAGTACTTC
CASSLAGEIAYEQYF
>.|TRBV19|.|TRBJ1-1
TGTGCCAGTAGCCAAACATCCAACACTGAAGCTTTCTTT
CASSQTSNTEAFF
>TRBD1|TRBV27|.|TRBJ1-4
TGTGCCAGCAGTCCCGGACAGGATTATACTGCAACTAATGAAAAACTGTTTTTT
CASSPGQDYTATNEKLFF
>.|TRBV24-1|.|TRBJ2-1
TGTGCCACCAGTGAGATAGTGGCAGGGCGGAATGAGCAGTTCTTC
CATSEIVAGRNEQFF
>.|TRBV10-1|once|TRBJ1-1
TGCGCCAGCAGTGCGGTGAGGGGGTTGAACACTGAAGCTTTCTTT
CASSAVRGLNTEAFF
>TRBD2|TRBV7-2|.|TRBJ2-1
TGTGCCAGCAGCTTAACTAGCGGGACCTACAATGAGCAGTTCTTC
CASSLTSGTYNEQFF
>TRBD1|TRBV18|.|TRBJ1-3
TGTGCCAGCCACCTGGGACAGGGGAAGGGCACCATATATTTT
CASHLGQGKGTIYF
>TRBD2|TRBV29-1|.|TRBJ2-4
TGCAGCGTTGAAGACGGACTAGCGGGAGGGTTCGGCAAAAACATTCAGTACTTC
CSVEDGLAGGFGKNIQYF
>TRBD2|TRBV27|.|TRBJ2-3
TGTGCCAGCAGCCCTCTAGCGGCTCCAGATACGCAGTATTTT
CASSPLAAPDTQYF